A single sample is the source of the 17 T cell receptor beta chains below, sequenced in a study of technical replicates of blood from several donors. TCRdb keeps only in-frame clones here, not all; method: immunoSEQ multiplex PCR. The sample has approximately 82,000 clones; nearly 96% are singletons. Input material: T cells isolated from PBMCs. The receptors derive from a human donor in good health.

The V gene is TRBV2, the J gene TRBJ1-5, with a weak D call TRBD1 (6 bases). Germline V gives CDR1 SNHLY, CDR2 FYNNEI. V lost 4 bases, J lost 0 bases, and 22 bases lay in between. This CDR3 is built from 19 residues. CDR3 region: CASSGEGGGGFYSNQPQHF. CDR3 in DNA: TGTGCCAGCAGTGGAGAGGGAGGGGGTGGTTTTTATAGCAATCAGCCCCAGCATTTT. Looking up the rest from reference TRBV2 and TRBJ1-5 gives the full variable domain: EPEVTQTPSHQVTQMGQEVILRCVPISNHLYFYWYRQILGQKVEFLVSFYNNEISEKSEIFDDQFSVERPDGSNFTLKIRSTKLEDSAMYFCASSGEGGGGFYSNQPQHFGDGTRLSIL.

CDR3: CASSFLADTEAFF. DNA of the CDR3: TGTGCCAGCAGTTTTTTGGCGGACACTGAAGCTTTCTTT. The chain recombines TRBV28 with TRBJ1-1, with D uncertain. CDR1 and CDR2 (germline): MDHEN, SYDVKM. This CDR3 is 13 amino acids long. V lost 3 bases to trimming and J lost 3 bases, with 8 bases between them.

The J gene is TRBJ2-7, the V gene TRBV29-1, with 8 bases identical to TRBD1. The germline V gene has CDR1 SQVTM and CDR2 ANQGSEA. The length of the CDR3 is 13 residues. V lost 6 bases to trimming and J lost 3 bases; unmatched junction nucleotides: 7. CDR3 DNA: TGCAGCGTGAGAGCCGGGACAGGCTACGAGCAGTACTTC. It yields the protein CSVRAGTGYEQYF.

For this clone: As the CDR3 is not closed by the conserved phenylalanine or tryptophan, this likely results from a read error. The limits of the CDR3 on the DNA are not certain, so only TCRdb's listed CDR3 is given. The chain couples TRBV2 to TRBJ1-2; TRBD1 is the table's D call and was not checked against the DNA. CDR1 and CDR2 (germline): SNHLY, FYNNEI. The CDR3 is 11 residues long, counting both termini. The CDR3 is CASRANRIEFI.

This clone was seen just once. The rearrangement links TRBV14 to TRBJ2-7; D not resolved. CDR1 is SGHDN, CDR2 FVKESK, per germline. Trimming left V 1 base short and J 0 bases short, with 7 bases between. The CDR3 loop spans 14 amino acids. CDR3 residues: CASSQVSSSYEQYF. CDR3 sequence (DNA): TGTGCCAGCAGCCAAGTATCTAGCTCCTACGAGCAGTACTTC.

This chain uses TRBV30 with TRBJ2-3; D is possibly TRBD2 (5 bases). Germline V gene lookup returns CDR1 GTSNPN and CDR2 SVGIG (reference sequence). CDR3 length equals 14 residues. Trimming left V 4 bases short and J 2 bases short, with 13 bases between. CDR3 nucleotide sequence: TGTGCCTGGATGGGAGCGGCTATCACAGATACGCAGTATTTT. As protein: CAWMGAAITDTQYF.

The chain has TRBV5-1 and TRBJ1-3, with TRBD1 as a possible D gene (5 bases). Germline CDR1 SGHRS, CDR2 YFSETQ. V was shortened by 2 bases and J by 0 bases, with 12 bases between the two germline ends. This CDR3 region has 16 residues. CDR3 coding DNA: TGCGCCAGCAGCTTAGGGGCGACAAGCTCTGGAAACACCATATATTTT. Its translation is CASSLGATSSGNTIYF.

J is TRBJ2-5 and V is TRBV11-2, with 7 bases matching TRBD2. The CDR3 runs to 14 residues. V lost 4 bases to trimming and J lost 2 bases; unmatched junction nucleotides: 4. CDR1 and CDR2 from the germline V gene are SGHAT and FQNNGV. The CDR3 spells CASSSGLRQETQYF. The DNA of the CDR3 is TGTGCCAGCAGCTCGGGACTAAGGCAAGAGACCCAGTACTTC.

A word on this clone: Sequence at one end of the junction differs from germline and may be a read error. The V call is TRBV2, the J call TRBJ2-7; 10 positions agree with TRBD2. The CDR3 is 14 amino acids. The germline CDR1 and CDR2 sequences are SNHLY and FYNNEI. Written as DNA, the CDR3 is TGTGCCAGCAGAGAAGGACTAGCGGACTACGAGCAGTACTTC. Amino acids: CASREGLADYEQYF.

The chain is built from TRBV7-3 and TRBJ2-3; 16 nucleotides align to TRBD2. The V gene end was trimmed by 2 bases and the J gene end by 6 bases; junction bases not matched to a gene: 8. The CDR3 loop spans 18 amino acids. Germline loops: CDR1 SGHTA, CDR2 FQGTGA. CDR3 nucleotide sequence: TGTGCCAGCAGCTTATTGGGGACTAGCGGGAGGGGACTGGATACGCAGTATTTT. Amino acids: CASSLLGTSGRGLDTQYF.

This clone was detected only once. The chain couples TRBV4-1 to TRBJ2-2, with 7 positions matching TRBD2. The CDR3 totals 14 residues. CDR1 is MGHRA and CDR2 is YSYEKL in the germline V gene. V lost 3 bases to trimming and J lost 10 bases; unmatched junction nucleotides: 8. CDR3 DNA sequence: TGCGCCAGCAGCCATAAGCGGGGAAGGGAGGAGCTGTTTTTT. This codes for CASSHKRGREELFF.

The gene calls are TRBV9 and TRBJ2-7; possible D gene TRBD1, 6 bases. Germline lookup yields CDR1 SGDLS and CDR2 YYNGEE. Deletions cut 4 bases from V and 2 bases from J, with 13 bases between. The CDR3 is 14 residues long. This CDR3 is CASSTGTYAYEQYF. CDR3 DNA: TGTGCCAGCAGCACCGGGACATACGCCTACGAGCAGTACTTC.

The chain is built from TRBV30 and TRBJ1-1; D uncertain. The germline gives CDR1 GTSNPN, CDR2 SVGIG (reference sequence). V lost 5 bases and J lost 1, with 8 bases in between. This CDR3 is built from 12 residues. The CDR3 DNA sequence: TGTGCCTGGTGCGCGGGGAACACTGAAGCTTTCTTT. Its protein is CAWCAGNTEAFF. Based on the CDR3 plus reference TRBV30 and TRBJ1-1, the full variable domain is SQTIHQWPATLVQPVGSPLSLECTVEGTSNPNLYWYRQAAGRGLQLLFYSVGIGQISSEVPQNLSASRPQDRQFILSSKKLLLSDSGFYLCAWCAGNTEAFFGQGTRLTVV.

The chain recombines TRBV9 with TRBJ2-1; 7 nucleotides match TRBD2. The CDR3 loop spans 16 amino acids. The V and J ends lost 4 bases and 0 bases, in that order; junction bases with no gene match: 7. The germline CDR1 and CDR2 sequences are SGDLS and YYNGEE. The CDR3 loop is CASSQSGASSYNEQFF. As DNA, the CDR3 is TGTGCCAGCAGCCAAAGCGGGGCCAGCTCCTACAATGAGCAGTTCTTC. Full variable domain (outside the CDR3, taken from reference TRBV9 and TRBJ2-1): DSGVTQTPKHLITATGQRVTLRCSPRSGDLSVYWYQQSLDQGLQFLIQYYNGEERAKGNILERFSAQQFPDLHSELNLSSLELGDSALYFCASSQSGASSYNEQFFGPGTRLTVL.

CDR3 amino acids: CATAGGYEQYF. DNA of the CDR3: TGTGCCACCGCTGGAGGTTACGAGCAGTACTTC. The V call is TRBV27, the J call TRBJ2-7; D might be TRBD2 (5 bases). V lost 10 bases and J lost 4, with 11 bases in between. The CDR3 has 11 amino acids. Germline V CDR1 and CDR2: MNHEY, SMNVEV (reference sequence).

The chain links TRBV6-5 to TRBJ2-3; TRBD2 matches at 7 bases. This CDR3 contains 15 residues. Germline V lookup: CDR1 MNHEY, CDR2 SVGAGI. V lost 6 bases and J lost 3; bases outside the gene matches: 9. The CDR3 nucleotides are TGTGCCAGCAGGCACGGGAGCGGGACGACAGATACGCAGTATTTT. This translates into CASRHGSGTTDTQYF.

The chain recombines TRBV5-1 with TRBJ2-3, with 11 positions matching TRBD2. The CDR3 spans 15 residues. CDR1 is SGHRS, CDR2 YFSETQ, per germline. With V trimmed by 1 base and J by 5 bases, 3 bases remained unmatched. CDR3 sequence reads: CASSLYLAGGDTQYF. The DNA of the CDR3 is TGCGCCAGCAGCTTGTATCTAGCGGGAGGAGATACGCAGTATTTT.